The 32 T cell receptor beta chains in this list originate from one sample, sequenced in a study of PD-1 blockade in mismatch repair-deficient tumors. The repertoire was sequenced with immunoSEQ multiplex PCR; TCRdb's copy has only in-frame clones and lacks some. The repertoire has 80,000 to 130,000 clones, 70% to 85% of them found once; the top ten carry about 6.3%. The sequencing here drew on peripheral blood, taken about eight months after starting pembrolizumab. All receptors come from an adult with mismatch repair-deficient cancer.

The chain employs TRBV10-3 and TRBJ1-2, with D unresolved. Germline V lookup: CDR1 ENHRY, CDR2 SYGVKD. The germline V and J ends were trimmed by 4 bases and 2 bases, with 20 bases remaining between them. The CDR3 runs 17 residues. The CDR3 region is CAISGGVYNPENYGYTF. The CDR3 coding sequence is TGTGCCATCAGTGGCGGGGTATACAACCCCGAGAACTATGGCTACACCTTC.

The V call is TRBV5-4, the J call TRBJ2-7; D may be TRBD1 (6 bases). The CDR3 consists of 13 residues. Germline V gene lookup returns CDR1 SGHNT and CDR2 YYREEE (reference sequence). V was cut by 1 base and J by 5 bases, with 10 bases left in between. CDR3: CASSLPGGDEQYF. CDR3 in DNA: TGTGCCAGCAGCTTGCCTGGGGGCGACGAGCAGTACTTC. Full variable domain (missing parts from reference TRBV5-4 and TRBJ2-7): ETGVTQSPTHLIKTRGQQVTLRCSSQSGHNTVSWYQQALGQGPQFIFQYYREEENGRGNFPPRFSGLQFPNYSSELNVNALELDDSALYLCASSLPGGDEQYFGPGTRLTVT.

This CDR3 is CASSPQWEAFF. DNA for the CDR3: TGTGCCAGCAGCCCTCAGTGGGAAGCTTTCTTT. The chain recombines TRBV11-2 with TRBJ1-1; no clear D. The CDR3 is 11 residues long. Deletions cut 5 bases from V and 8 bases from J, with 9 bases between. Germline loops: CDR1 SGHAT, CDR2 FQNNGV.

This chain links TRBV4-3 with TRBJ1-1; D not resolved. Trimming took 0 bases from V and 1 from J, leaving 6 bases between them. Germline V CDR1 and CDR2: LGHNA, YSLEER. The CDR3 contains 14 residues. This CDR3 is CASSQDLGNTEAFF. Written as DNA, the CDR3 is TGCGCCAGCAGCCAAGATCTCGGGAACACTGAAGCTTTCTTT.

The chain uses TRBV28 and TRBJ2-7; TRBD1 aligns across 7 bases. The CDR3 covers 14 residues. CDR1 is MDHEN, CDR2 SYDVKM, per germline. The ends lost 6 bases at V and 0 bases at J; junction bases unmatched: 5. This CDR3 reads CASRRQGSSYEQYF. For the CDR3, the DNA is TGTGCCAGCAGGAGACAGGGAAGCTCCTACGAGCAGTACTTC.

V is TRBV7-9 and J is TRBJ2-1; 8 bases map to TRBD2. CDR1 SEHNR and CDR2 FQNEAQ come from the germline V gene (reference sequence). The V segment lost 5 bases and the J segment 7 bases; nucleotides outside the gene matches: 16. The CDR3 length is 17 residues. The CDR3: CASSPRGGLGGFNEQFF. CDR3 nucleotides: TGTGCCAGCAGCCCGCGAGGGGGACTAGGAGGGTTTAATGAGCAGTTCTTC.

The V and J genes are TRBV19 and TRBJ2-7; D not resolved. The CDR3 is 14 amino acids. Trimming cost V 1 base and J 5 bases, with 12 bases left between them. Germline CDR1 is LNHDA and CDR2 is SQIVND (reference sequence). Here the CDR3 DNA reads TGTGCCAGTAGTATAGGAGGTCGGAAACACGAGCAGTACTTC. This sequence encodes CASSIGGRKHEQYF.

V and J are TRBV7-8 and TRBJ2-3, with D perhaps matching TRBD1 (5 bases). CDR3 length: 13 amino acids. Germline V lookup: CDR1 SGHVS, CDR2 FQNEAQ. V shed 2 bases and J shed 6 bases, with 9 bases lying between them. CDR3 sequence reads: CASSLIGADTQYF. CDR3 in DNA: TGTGCCAGCAGCTTAATAGGGGCCGATACGCAGTATTTT.

This clone was seen a single time. This sequence joins TRBV27 and TRBJ1-6, with 8 positions matching TRBD1. Germline-derived CDR1 and CDR2 are MNHEY and SMNVEV (reference sequence). The CDR3 runs 17 residues. Germline trimming cut 8 bases from V and 10 bases from J; bases unmatched to any gene: 19. The CDR3 region is CASHQLTGSPGGSPLHF. CDR3 coding DNA: TGTGCCAGCCACCAATTAACAGGGTCCCCAGGGGGCTCACCCCTCCACTTT.

V usage is TRBV6-1 and J usage is TRBJ1-1, with D possibly being TRBD1 (5 bases). V was shortened by 4 bases and J by 2 bases, with 8 bases between the two germline ends. The CDR3 is made up of 13 amino acids. Germline V CDR1 and CDR2: MNHNS, SASEGT. CDR3 in amino acids: CASSAGRNTEAFF. DNA of the CDR3: TGTGCCAGCAGTGCGGGACGTAACACTGAAGCTTTCTTT.

The V and J genes are TRBV10-3 and TRBJ2-2; D not resolved. V lost 1 base to trimming and J lost 1 base, with 4 bases between them. Per germline, CDR1 ENHRY and CDR2 SYGVKD. The CDR3 has 14 residues. The chain's CDR3 is CAISELVNTGELFF. In nucleotides, the CDR3 is TGTGCCATCAGTGAGTTGGTGAACACCGGGGAGCTGTTTTTT.

This clone was found once. This chain links TRBV5-1 with TRBJ2-7; 8 nucleotides align to TRBD1. The V gene's germline CDR1 is SGHRS and CDR2 YFSETQ. This CDR3 region has 14 residues. J was trimmed by 7 bases and V by 6 bases; bases with no gene match: 12. CDR3 in DNA: TGCGCCAGCACCGCCGGCCAGGGGGCGGGAGAGCAGTACTTC. The encoded protein is CASTAGQGAGEQYF. The whole variable domain, filled in from reference TRBV5-1 and TRBJ2-7, reads KAGVTQTPRYLIKTRGQQVTLSCSPISGHRSVSWYQQTPGQGLQFLFEYFSETQRNKGNFPGRFSGRQFSNSRSEMNVSTLELGDSALYLCASTAGQGAGEQYFGPGTRLTVT.

The chain joins TRBV12-5 to TRBJ2-1; no definite D call. The CDR3 extends over 12 amino acids. In germline, CDR1 is LGHNT, CDR2 FRNRAP. With 3 bases removed from V and 4 bases from J, the gap between germline ends came to 4 bases. CDR3 in amino acids: CASGFPYNEQFF. Here the CDR3 DNA reads TGTGCTAGTGGTTTCCCGTACAATGAGCAGTTCTTC.

The rearrangement joins TRBV19 to TRBJ1-1, with unresolved D. Germline V gene data show CDR1 as LNHDA and CDR2 as SQIVND (reference sequence). Trimming pared 6 bases from V and 5 bases from J, leaving 22 bases between. The CDR3 sequence is 16 residues long. CDR3 residues: CASSPLAPPLRTEAFF. CDR3 nucleotide sequence: TGTGCCAGTAGCCCCCTTGCTCCACCTTTGAGGACTGAAGCTTTCTTT.

This chain connects TRBV16 to TRBJ1-5; no reliable D call. V was clipped by 4 bases and J by 0 bases, with 7 bases between them. This CDR3 spans 14 amino acids. Germline loops: CDR1 KGHSY, CDR2 FQNENV. CDR3 in DNA: TGTGCCAGCAGCCGGTCGGCTAGCAATCAGCCCCAGCATTTT. Translating gives CASSRSASNQPQHF.

This chain joins TRBV6-5 and TRBJ2-7; D remains ambiguous. V gave up 3 bases and J gave up 2 bases, with 11 bases separating them. The CDR3 extends over 14 amino acids. Germline V gene data show CDR1 as MNHEY and CDR2 as SVGAGI. CDR3 protein: CASSYSSRTYEQYF. CDR3 in DNA: TGTGCCAGCAGTTATTCATCGCGGACCTACGAGCAGTACTTC.

The chain's CDR3 is CASSPVKTGGKETQYF. DNA for the CDR3: TGTGCCAGCTCACCCGTGAAAACAGGGGGAAAAGAGACCCAGTACTTC. This sequence joins TRBV18 and TRBJ2-5, with 8 bases lining up with TRBD1. The germline V gene has CDR1 KGHSH and CDR2 LQKENI. The CDR3 spans 16 residues. V was pared by 3 bases and J by 3 bases, with 9 bases of the junction left unmatched.

V gene TRBV7-2 combines with J gene TRBJ2-7; 9 bases fit TRBD1. Trimming at V came to 0 bases and at J to 8 bases, leaving 5 bases not matched to a gene. There are 14 residues in the CDR3. CDR1 SGHTA and CDR2 FQGNSA come from the germline V gene. CDR3 in DNA: TGTGCCAGCAGCTTAGCCGGGACAGGGTTAAAGCAGTACTTC. Encoded protein: CASSLAGTGLKQYF.

The CDR3 region has the DNA TGCGCCAGCAGTCGAGGAGGGGGATACGAGCAGTACTTC. The encoded protein is CASSRGGGYEQYF. The chain couples TRBV10-1 to TRBJ2-7, with D tentatively TRBD1 or TRBD2 (6 bases each). The CDR3 consists of 13 residues. Germline V gene sequence: CDR1 WNHNN, CDR2 SYGVQD (reference sequence). The germline V and J ends were trimmed by 5 bases and 4 bases, with 12 bases remaining between them.

The V and J genes are TRBV30 and TRBJ2-3; tentatively, D is TRBD1 or TRBD2 (5 bases each). Looked up from germline, CDR1 is GTSNPN and CDR2 is SVGIG (reference sequence). V was clipped by 6 bases and J by 1 base, with 14 bases between them. The CDR3 covers 14 residues. In DNA, the CDR3 is TGTGCCTGCGGGACCAGCAGTGGCACAGATACGCAGTATTTT. It specifies CACGTSSGTDTQYF.

The rearrangement joins TRBV11-3 to TRBJ2-2; D is undetermined. Deletions cut 0 bases from V and 3 bases from J, with 5 bases between. CDR3 length equals 14 residues. The V gene's germline CDR1 is SGHNT and CDR2 YENEEA. CDR3 protein: CASSLDMDTGELFF. The CDR3 DNA is TGTGCCAGCAGCTTAGATATGGACACCGGGGAGCTGTTTTTT. The variable domain in full, completed from reference TRBV11-3 and TRBJ2-2, reads EAGVVQSPRYKIIEKKQPVAFWCNPISGHNTLYWYLQNLGQGPELLIRYENEEAVDDSQLPKDRFSAERLKGVDSTLKIQPAELGDSAVYLCASSLDMDTGELFFGEGSRLTVL.

The CDR3 DNA reads as TGTGCCAGCAATTCACTTTCCTACAATGAGCAGTTCTTC. The encoded protein is CASNSLSYNEQFF. The J gene is TRBJ2-1, the V gene TRBV28; D gene ambiguous. The CDR3 is made up of 13 amino acids. V was clipped by 7 bases and J by 1 base, with 8 bases between them. Germline V CDR1 and CDR2: MDHEN, SYDVKM.

The gene calls are TRBV5-6 and TRBJ2-7; D possibly uses TRBD1 or TRBD2 (5 bases each). Trimming took 2 bases from V and 2 from J, leaving 11 bases between them. CDR1 SGHDT and CDR2 YYEEEE come from the germline V gene. The CDR3 is 14 amino acids. The CDR3 region is CASSFGAGPYEQYF. The CDR3 bases are TGTGCCAGCAGCTTCGGGGCAGGGCCCTACGAGCAGTACTTC. Variable domain in full (rest from reference TRBV5-6 and TRBJ2-7): DAGVTQSPTHLIKTRGQQVTLRCSPKSGHDTVSWYQQALGQGPQFIFQYYEEEERQRGNFPDRFSGHQFPNYSSELNVNALLLGDSALYLCASSFGAGPYEQYFGPGTRLTVT.

The V gene is TRBV11-2, the J gene TRBJ1-5; D not certain. Trimming pared 5 bases from V and 2 bases from J, leaving 16 bases between. The CDR3 is 16 amino acids. Germline assignment: CDR1 SGHAT and CDR2 FQNNGV. CDR3 amino acids: CASSLSGGLGNQPQHF. CDR3 sequence (DNA): TGTGCCAGCAGCCTCTCAGGAGGGCTGGGCAATCAGCCCCAGCATTTT.

As to this clone: Other DNA variants within this sample encode the same CDR3. The J gene is TRBJ2-5, the V gene TRBV7-3, with D perhaps matching TRBD1 (5 bases). Germline CDR1 SGHTA, CDR2 FQGTGA. Trimming cost V 2 bases and J 3 bases, with 7 bases left between them. This CDR3 is 13 amino acids long. CDR3 protein: CASSLVREETQYF. DNA for the CDR3: TGTGCCAGCAGCTTAGTCAGGGAAGAGACCCAGTACTTC.

The chain couples TRBV5-1 to TRBJ1-4, with TRBD1 as a possible D gene (6 bases). The CDR3 is 15 residues long. The germline V and J ends were trimmed by 7 bases and 2 bases, with 15 bases remaining between them. Germline CDR1 is SGHRS and CDR2 is YFSETQ. The DNA of the CDR3 is TGCGCCAGCGGACCCGGGACACCGACTAATGAAAAACTGTTTTTT. The encoded protein is CASGPGTPTNEKLFF.

This chain connects TRBV5-5 to TRBJ2-7; tentatively, D is TRBD1 (6 bases). V lost 6 bases and J lost 3, with 19 bases in between. The CDR3 totals 15 residues. Germline V gives CDR1 SGHKS, CDR2 YYEKEE (reference sequence). The DNA of the CDR3 is TGTGCCAGCACAACACAGGGATTGAGGTTCTACGAGCAGTACTTC. Translation: CASTTQGLRFYEQYF.

The chain links TRBV6-1 to TRBJ1-1; TRBD1 matches 9 bases. The CDR3 totals 15 residues. The V gene's germline CDR1 is MNHNS and CDR2 SASEGT. The V gene end was trimmed by 2 bases and the J gene end by 4 bases; junction bases not matched to a gene: 5. The DNA for the CDR3 is TGTGCCAGCAGTGAAATGACAGGGGGGTCCACTGAAGCTTTCTTT. Translated, it gives CASSEMTGGSTEAFF.

The V gene is TRBV11-3, the J gene TRBJ2-2, with 11 bases matching TRBD2. Germline trimming cut 3 bases from V and 6 bases from J; bases unmatched to any gene: 3. Germline lookup yields CDR1 SGHNT and CDR2 YENEEA. This CDR3 spans 15 amino acids. The CDR3 reads CASSFSGRGPGELFF. The DNA for the CDR3 is TGTGCCAGCAGCTTTAGCGGGAGGGGGCCCGGGGAGCTGTTTTTT. Full variable domain (missing parts from reference TRBV11-3 and TRBJ2-2): EAGVVQSPRYKIIEKKQPVAFWCNPISGHNTLYWYLQNLGQGPELLIRYENEEAVDDSQLPKDRFSAERLKGVDSTLKIQPAELGDSAVYLCASSFSGRGPGELFFGEGSRLTVL.

This chain links TRBV30 with TRBJ2-6, with 7 bases that match TRBD1. Germline CDR1 reads GTSNPN; CDR2 reads SVGIG (reference sequence). The V and J ends lost 0 bases and 0 bases, in that order; junction bases with no gene match: 8. CDR3 length equals 18 residues. The CDR3 loop is CAWSVRDSLFSGANVLTF. In DNA form, the CDR3 reads TGTGCCTGGAGTGTACGGGACAGTCTGTTCTCTGGGGCCAACGTCCTGACTTTC.

V is TRBV4-1 and J is TRBJ2-2, with TRBD1 identical over 8 bases. Germline V gives CDR1 MGHRA, CDR2 YSYEKL. The CDR3 has 16 amino acids. With 4 bases clipped from V and 4 bases from J, the junction kept 8 bases outside the gene matches. The CDR3 here is CASSPRQGTPTGELFF. In DNA form, the CDR3 reads TGCGCCAGCAGCCCTCGACAGGGGACTCCCACCGGGGAGCTGTTTTTT.

The chain employs TRBV21-1 and TRBJ2-7; the listed D gene, TRBD2, was not tested against the DNA. TRBV21-1 is tagged as a pseudogene. There are 14 residues in the CDR3. Here the CDR3 reads CASSWTSGYYEQYF. In nucleotides, the CDR3 is TGTGCCAGCAGCTGGACTAGCGGTTACTACGAGCAGTACTTC.